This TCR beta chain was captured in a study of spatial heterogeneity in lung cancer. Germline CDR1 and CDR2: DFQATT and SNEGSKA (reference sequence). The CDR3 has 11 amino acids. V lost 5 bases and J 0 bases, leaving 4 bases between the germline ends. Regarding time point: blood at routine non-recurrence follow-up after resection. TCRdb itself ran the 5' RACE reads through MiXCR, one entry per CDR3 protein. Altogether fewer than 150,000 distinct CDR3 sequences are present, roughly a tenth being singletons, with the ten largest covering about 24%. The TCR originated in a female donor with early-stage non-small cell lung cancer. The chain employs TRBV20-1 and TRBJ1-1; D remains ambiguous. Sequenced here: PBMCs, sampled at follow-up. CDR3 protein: CSAFMNTEAFF. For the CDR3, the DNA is TGCAGTGCTTTTATGAACACTGAAGCTTTCTTT.